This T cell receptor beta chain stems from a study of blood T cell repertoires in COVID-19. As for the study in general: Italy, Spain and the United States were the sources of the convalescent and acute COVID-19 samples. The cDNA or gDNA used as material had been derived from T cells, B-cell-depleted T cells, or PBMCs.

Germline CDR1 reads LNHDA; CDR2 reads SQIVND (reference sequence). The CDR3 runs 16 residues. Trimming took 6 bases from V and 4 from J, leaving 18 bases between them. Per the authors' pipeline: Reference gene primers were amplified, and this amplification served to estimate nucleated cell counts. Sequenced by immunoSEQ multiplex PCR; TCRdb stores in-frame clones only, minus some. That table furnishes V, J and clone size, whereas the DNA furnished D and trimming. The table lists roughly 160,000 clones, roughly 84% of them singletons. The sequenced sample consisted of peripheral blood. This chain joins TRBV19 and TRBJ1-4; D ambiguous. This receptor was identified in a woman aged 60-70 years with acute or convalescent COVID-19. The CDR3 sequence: CASREGKRIVNEKLFF. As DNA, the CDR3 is TGTGCCAGTAGAGAGGGAAAGCGGATAGTTAATGAAAAACTGTTTTTT.